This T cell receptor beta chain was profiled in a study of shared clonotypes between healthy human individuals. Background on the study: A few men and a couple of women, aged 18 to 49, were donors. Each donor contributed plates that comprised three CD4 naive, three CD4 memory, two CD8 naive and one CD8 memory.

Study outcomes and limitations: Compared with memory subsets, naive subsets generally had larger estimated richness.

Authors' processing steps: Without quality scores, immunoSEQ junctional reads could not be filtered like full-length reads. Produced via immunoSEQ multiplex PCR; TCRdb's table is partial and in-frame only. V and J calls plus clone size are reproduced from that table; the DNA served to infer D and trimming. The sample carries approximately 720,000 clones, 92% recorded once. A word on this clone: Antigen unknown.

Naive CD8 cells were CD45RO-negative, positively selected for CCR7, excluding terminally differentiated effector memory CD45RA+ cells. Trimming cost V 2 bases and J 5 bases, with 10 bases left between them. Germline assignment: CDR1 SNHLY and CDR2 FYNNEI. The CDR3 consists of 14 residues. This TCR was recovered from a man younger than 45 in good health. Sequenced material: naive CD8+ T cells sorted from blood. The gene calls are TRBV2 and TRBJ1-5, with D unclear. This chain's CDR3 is CASSEWQRHQPQHF. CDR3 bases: TGTGCCAGCAGTGAATGGCAGAGACATCAGCCCCAGCATTTT. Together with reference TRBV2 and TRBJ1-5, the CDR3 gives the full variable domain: EPEVTQTPSHQVTQMGQEVILRCVPISNHLYFYWYRQILGQKVEFLVSFYNNEISEKSEIFDDQFSVERPDGSNFTLKIRSTKLEDSAMYFCASSEWQRHQPQHFGDGTRLSIL.